The 12 T cell receptor beta chains reported below all come from one sample, sequenced in a study of T cell responses to AZD1222 COVID-19 vaccine. The protocol was immunoSEQ multiplex PCR, while the TCRdb copy is restricted to in-frame clones and leaves out a portion. In the table there are around 140,000 clones, around 86% of which are singletons. Sequencing used peripheral blood, obtained on day 0 of AZD1222 vaccination. The receptors stem from an adult in good health.

The chain combines TRBV12-3 or TRBV12-4 with TRBJ2-3; D call uncertain. Trimming took off 7 bases at V and 9 bases at J, with 11 bases between the two ends. The CDR3 loop spans 11 amino acids. CDR3 sequence reads: CASTSSSTQYF. In DNA form, the CDR3 reads TGTGCCAGCACCTCCTCCTCGACGCAGTATTTT.

This clone was recorded many times. V gene TRBV7-9 combines with J gene TRBJ1-1; 9 bases agree with TRBD1. Germline CDR1 reads SEHNR; CDR2 reads FQNEAQ (reference sequence). CDR3 length: 14 residues. Trimming removed 3 bases from V and 4 bases from J; junction bases left unmatched: 3. The CDR3 nucleotides are TGTGCCAGCAGCTTCACAGGGGGCGCCACTGAAGCTTTCTTT. Its translation is CASSFTGGATEAFF.

J is TRBJ1-1 and V is TRBV4-2; 10 bases line up with TRBD1. CDR1 LGHNA and CDR2 YNFKEQ come from the germline V gene. The CDR3 is made up of 14 amino acids. V dropped 1 base and J dropped 10; count of bases not matched to a gene: 6. The DNA of the CDR3 is TGTGCCAGCAGCCAAGGACAGGGGGCAGTTGGAGCTTTCTTT. Its translation: CASSQGQGAVGAFF.

The chain links TRBV6-2 or TRBV6-3 to TRBJ2-7, with 12 positions matching TRBD2. Losses at the gene ends were 0 bases for V and 3 bases for J; bases not matched to a gene: 6. Germline assignment: CDR1 MNHEY and CDR2 SVGEGT. The CDR3 runs 17 residues. CDR3 region: CASSYSLAGGPDYEQYF. The DNA for the CDR3 is TGTGCCAGCAGTTACTCCCTAGCGGGGGGGCCGGACTACGAGCAGTACTTC.

The chain links TRBV9 to TRBJ2-3; D is perhaps TRBD2 (5 bases). Germline lookup yields CDR1 SGDLS and CDR2 YYNGEE. There are 16 residues in the CDR3. The germline V and J ends were trimmed by 1 base and 5 bases, with 17 bases remaining between them. The CDR3 region is CASSVQGRVGLDTQYF. CDR3 bases: TGTGCCAGCAGCGTACAAGGGCGGGTAGGGTTAGATACGCAGTATTTT.

This sequence joins TRBV28 and TRBJ1-1; the D gene is possibly TRBD1 (5 bases). Trimming left V 6 bases short and J 3 bases short, with 17 bases between. This CDR3 is 15 amino acids long. CDR1 is MDHEN and CDR2 is SYDVKM in the germline V gene. CDR3 protein: CASRRGDLGDTEAFF. The CDR3 DNA follows: TGTGCCAGCAGACGTGGGGACTTGGGGGACACTGAAGCTTTCTTT.

The V and J genes are TRBV7-2 and TRBJ2-7; possible D gene TRBD1, 7 bases. Per the germline V gene, CDR1 is SGHTA and CDR2 is FQGNSA. Trimming cost V 2 bases and J 1 base, with 12 bases left between them. The CDR3 has 15 residues. The CDR3 DNA reads TGTGCCAGCAGCTTACGGACAGGAGGGTCCTACGAGCAGTACTTC. Translating gives CASSLRTGGSYEQYF.

The chain links TRBV9 to TRBJ1-3; D ambiguous. Trimming took off 0 bases at V and 0 bases at J, with 7 bases between the two ends. From germline, CDR1 is SGDLS and CDR2 YYNGEE. This CDR3 has 15 residues. The CDR3 spells CASSVGGYSGNTIYF. In DNA, the CDR3 is TGTGCCAGCAGCGTAGGTGGGTACTCTGGAAACACCATATATTTT.

V and J are TRBV6-6 and TRBJ1-2, with D unclear. The CDR3 length is 12 residues. The germline gives CDR1 MNHNY, CDR2 SVGAGI (reference sequence). Trimming removed 6 bases at V and 5 bases at J, with 10 bases between. This CDR3 is CASSPTNYGYTF. CDR3 coding DNA: TGTGCCAGCAGCCCGACAAATTATGGCTACACCTTC.

The rearrangement joins TRBV3-1 (or the pseudogene TRBV3-2) to TRBJ2-3, with unresolved D. V was trimmed by 4 bases and J by 1 base, leaving 6 bases between them. The CDR3 has 13 amino acids. Germline values: CDR1 LGHDT, CDR2 YNNKEL (reference sequence). CDR3 amino acids: CASSPGGTDTQYF. CDR3 bases: TGTGCCAGCAGCCCCGGTGGCACAGATACGCAGTATTTT.

The V and J genes are TRBV7-2 and TRBJ2-1; 9 bases map to TRBD2. Germline V lookup: CDR1 SGHTA, CDR2 FQGNSA. V lost 7 bases to trimming and J lost 0 bases; unmatched junction nucleotides: 7. This CDR3 comprises 16 residues. The CDR3 reads CASKSGGSHSYNEQFF. In nucleotides, the CDR3 is TGTGCCAGCAAGAGCGGGGGGAGCCACTCCTACAATGAGCAGTTCTTC.

The V call is TRBV24-1, the J call TRBJ2-7, with D maybe TRBD2 (5 bases). The V gene lost 3 bases and the J gene lost 2 bases, with 7 bases spanning the gap. The CDR3 runs to 13 residues. CDR1 is KGHDR, CDR2 SFDVKD, per germline. This chain's CDR3 is CATSDPGTYEQYF. DNA for the CDR3: TGTGCCACCAGTGATCCGGGGACCTACGAGCAGTACTTC.